One and the same sample provided the 21 T cell receptor beta chains below, sequenced in a study of identical twins. TCRdb independently ran MiXCR on the 5' RACE reads; one entry per CDR3 protein. The sample shows some 1,600,000 distinct CDR3 sequences, less than 35% of them seen only once. Sequencing used cord blood. The receptors were sampled from a newborn girl in good health.

The V and J genes are TRBV12-3 or TRBV12-4 and TRBJ2-6, with D unclear. V lost 5 bases and J lost 0, with 14 bases in between. This CDR3 comprises 17 residues. The CDR3 is CASSPDRRPSGANVLTF. The CDR3 DNA follows: TGTGCCAGCAGTCCTGACCGACGCCCCTCTGGGGCCAACGTCCTGACTTTC.

In its sample, this clonotype was seen a few times. The chain employs TRBV28 and TRBJ2-3; 13 bases map to TRBD2. V shed 4 bases, J shed 5 bases, and the junction held 6 bases outside the gene matches. The CDR3 is made up of 16 amino acids. Germline CDR1 and CDR2: MDHEN and SYDVKM. The chain's CDR3 is CASSSGLAGAGDTQYF. DNA of the CDR3: TGTGCCAGCAGTTCCGGACTAGCGGGAGCGGGAGATACGCAGTATTTT.

With regard to this clonotype: Relative to the germline gene, one junction end is altered; a read error may explain this. The chain couples TRBV5-1 to TRBJ2-4; D may be TRBD1 or TRBD2 (5 bases each). Germline V gives CDR1 SGHRS, CDR2 YFSETQ. The CDR3 loop spans 16 amino acids. Written as DNA, the CDR3 is TGCGTCAGCAGCCCCTCGGGGACCACATTGGGTGCCTTCCAGTACTTC. Translation: CVSSPSGTTLGAFQYF.

This chain uses TRBV4-1 with TRBJ2-2; TRBD2 aligns across 7 bases. The CDR3 is made up of 16 amino acids. After removal of 0 bases from V and 1 base from J, the junction contained 2 bases not matched to a gene. Germline CDR1 MGHRA, CDR2 YSYEKL. CDR3 residues: CASSQEPSGNTGELFF. The CDR3 nucleotides read TGCGCCAGCAGCCAAGAACCTAGCGGGAACACCGGGGAGCTGTTTTTT.

Details on this clonotype: Germline is not matched at one junction end, which may reflect a read error. The chain carries TRBV5-1 and TRBJ1-2, with D perhaps matching TRBD1 (6 bases). The CDR3 extends over 13 amino acids. Germline CDR1 and CDR2: SGHRS and YFSETQ. CDR3 loop: CASSLYTGYGYTF. The CDR3 nucleotides read TGTGCCAGCAGCCTTTATACAGGGTATGGCTACACCTTC.

This chain links TRBV28 with TRBJ2-5, with TRBD2 matching over 14 bases. Looked up from germline, CDR1 is MDHEN and CDR2 is SYDVKM. V lost 7 bases, J lost 11 bases, and 12 bases stayed unmatched. This CDR3 spans 15 amino acids. As DNA, the CDR3 is TGTGCCAGCATCCCCGGGACTAGCGGGAGCAATGAGCAGTACTTC. This translates into CASIPGTSGSNEQYF.

On this clonotype itself: The junction and the germline gene differ at one end; a read error may be behind it. This rearrangement joins TRBV10-3 to TRBJ2-1, with 11 bases matching TRBD2. The CDR3 consists of 15 residues. CDR1 is ENHRY and CDR2 is SYGVKD in the germline V gene. The CDR3 DNA is TGTGTCATCCGCCAAACTAGCGGGAGTTACAATGAGCAGTTCTTC. Encoded protein: CVIRQTSGSYNEQFF.

This clonotype occurred a few times. This chain uses TRBV3-1 with TRBJ2-3, with 9 nucleotides matching TRBD2. The trim removed 2 bases at V and 0 bases at J, leaving 6 bases unmatched. The CDR3 length is 17 residues. CDR1 is LGHDT, CDR2 YNNKEL, per germline (reference sequence). This chain's CDR3 is CASSQSRLAASTDTQYF. CDR3 nucleotide sequence: TGTGCCAGCAGCCAATCGAGACTAGCGGCTAGCACAGATACGCAGTATTTT.

This chain links TRBV10-3 with TRBJ2-7; D possibly corresponds to TRBD1 (6 bases). Between the trimmed V and J ends, which lost 6 bases and 0 bases, there was a span of 9 bases. Germline V lookup: CDR1 ENHRY, CDR2 SYGVKD. The CDR3 contains 13 residues. The CDR3 reads CAISVGHSYEQYF. Here the CDR3 DNA reads TGTGCCATCAGCGTGGGACACTCCTACGAGCAGTACTTC.

The table lists this clonotype with a few counts. CDR3 sequence: CASSQLAGTLNEKLFF. DNA of the CDR3: TGTGCCAGCAGCCAGTTAGCCGGGACACTAAATGAAAAACTGTTTTTT. This rearrangement joins TRBV14 to TRBJ1-4; the D gene is possibly TRBD1 (6 bases). The CDR3 is 16 amino acids. The germline V and J ends were trimmed by 3 bases and 5 bases, with 16 bases remaining between them. Germline V gives CDR1 SGHDN, CDR2 FVKESK. Together with reference TRBV14 and TRBJ1-4, the CDR3 gives the full variable domain: EAGVTQFPSHSVIEKGQTVTLRCDPISGHDNLYWYRRVMGKEIKFLLHFVKESKQDESGMPNNRFLAERTGGTYSTLKVQPAELEDSGVYFCASSQLAGTLNEKLFFGSGTQLSVL.

The chain combines TRBV5-5 with TRBJ2-4; 8 bases are shared with TRBD1. V shed 4 bases and J 6 bases; nucleotides not matched to a gene: 6. This CDR3 has 14 amino acids. From germline, CDR1 is SGHKS and CDR2 YYEKEE (reference sequence). CDR3: CASSVTGVINIQYF. The CDR3 DNA is TGTGCCAGCAGCGTGACAGGGGTCATAAACATTCAGTACTTC.

This clonotype was seen repeatedly, ten times or more. The V call is TRBV27, the J call TRBJ2-7; D gene unclear. CDR1 is MNHEY, CDR2 SMNVEV, per germline (reference sequence). Trimming cost V 4 bases and J 1 base, with 11 bases left between them. The CDR3 has 14 amino acids. CDR3 DNA: TGTGCCAGCAGTTCCTGGAGACAATCCTACGAGCAGTACTTC. Encoded protein: CASSSWRQSYEQYF.

This clonotype appeared a few times. The CDR3 DNA reads TGCGCCAGCAGCCTCAGACAGGGAAAGGTCACTGAAGCTTTCTTT. The encoded protein is CASSLRQGKVTEAFF. The V and J genes are TRBV5-1 and TRBJ1-1, with 7 bases lining up with TRBD1. Germline loops: CDR1 SGHRS, CDR2 YFSETQ. V gave up 4 bases and J gave up 4 bases; unmatched junction bases: 10. CDR3 length equals 15 residues. Looking up the rest from reference TRBV5-1 and TRBJ1-1 gives the full variable domain: KAGVTQTPRYLIKTRGQQVTLSCSPISGHRSVSWYQQTPGQGLQFLFEYFSETQRNKGNFPGRFSGRQFSNSRSEMNVSTLELGDSALYLCASSLRQGKVTEAFFGQGTRLTVV.

The V gene is TRBV20-1, the J gene TRBJ1-6; 8 positions agree with TRBD1. The CDR3 consists of 15 residues. V was clipped by 3 bases and J by 7 bases; unmatched bases: 8. CDR1 and CDR2 (germline): DFQATT, SNEGSKA (reference sequence). CDR3: CSARGTGGDNSPLHF. CDR3 bases: TGCAGTGCTAGGGGAACAGGGGGGGACAATTCACCCCTCCACTTT.

V usage is TRBV11-2 and J usage is TRBJ2-1, with D perhaps matching TRBD2 (5 bases). Germline loops: CDR1 SGHAT, CDR2 FQNNGV. Trimming pared 4 bases from V and 8 bases from J, leaving 18 bases between. This CDR3 spans 15 amino acids. CDR3 in DNA: TGTGCCAGCAGCTCTAGCCGAGGACGTACATATGAGCAGTTCTTC. The encoded protein is CASSSSRGRTYEQFF.

The chain combines TRBV2 with TRBJ1-1; TRBD1 matches 7 bases. Germline V gives CDR1 SNHLY, CDR2 FYNNEI. J gave up 4 bases and V 0 bases, and 5 bases lay outside the gene matches. The CDR3 is 15 residues long. CDR3 region: CASSEATQGSTEAFF. The CDR3 nucleotides are TGTGCCAGCAGTGAAGCGACACAGGGGAGCACTGAAGCTTTCTTT.

This clonotype showed up just a few times. The V call is TRBV10-3, the J call TRBJ1-2; 9 bases fit TRBD1. Trimming removed 4 bases from V and 1 base from J; junction bases left unmatched: 4. The CDR3 contains 15 residues. CDR1 is ENHRY and CDR2 is SYGVKD in the germline V gene. CDR3 in DNA: TGTGCCATCAGTGGGGGACAGGGACTTAACTATGGCTACACCTTC. It is translated as CAISGGQGLNYGYTF.

The rearrangement links TRBV7-9 to TRBJ1-1; no clear D. With 5 bases removed from V and 5 bases from J, the gap between germline ends came to 15 bases. The germline V gene has CDR1 SEHNR and CDR2 FQNEAQ (reference sequence). The CDR3 totals 14 residues. CDR3 bases: TGTGCCAGCAGCCGCCAAGCCGACGGAACTGAAGCTTTCTTT. Encoded protein: CASSRQADGTEAFF.

This clonotype has just a few counts. The J gene is TRBJ2-5, the V gene TRBV7-2, with 10 bases fitting TRBD2. CDR3 size: 14 residues. CDR1 SGHTA and CDR2 FQGNSA come from the germline V gene. The junction had 9 bases not matched to a gene; V was cut back by 3 bases and J by 11 bases. CDR3 bases: TGTGCCAGCAGCTTCTATGGACTAGCGGAGGAGCAGTACTTC. This codes for CASSFYGLAEEQYF.

This clonotype was seen only a few times. The rearrangement uses TRBV7-2 and TRBJ2-1; TRBD2 matches 8 bases. The V and J ends lost 1 base and 5 bases, in that order; junction bases with no gene match: 4. This CDR3 is built from 15 residues. The germline gives CDR1 SGHTA, CDR2 FQGNSA. Written as DNA, the CDR3 is TGTGCCAGCAGCTTAGAACTAGCGGAAAACAATGAGCAGTTCTTC. It specifies CASSLELAENNEQFF.

This clonotype was detected many times. This chain connects TRBV28 to TRBJ1-2, with 8 nucleotides matching TRBD1. Germline V gene sequence: CDR1 MDHEN, CDR2 SYDVKM. V trimming: 4 bases; J trimming: 0 bases; junction bases outside the gene matches: 13. The CDR3 contains 18 residues. The chain's CDR3 is CASSSVSRDRRSNYGYTF. DNA for the CDR3: TGTGCCAGCAGTTCAGTATCCCGGGACAGGCGCTCTAACTATGGCTACACCTTC.